The source of this T cell receptor beta chain is a study of OX40 agonist ivuxolimab in advanced cancers. Describing the broader study: Ivuxolimab, which targeted the costimulatory receptor OX40 (CD134), was an agonistic, fully human IgG2 monoclonal antibody. Three dose-escalation patients achieved partial responses, one with hepatocellular carcinoma and two with cutaneous melanoma. The paper describes the monotherapy dose-escalation part (N of about 47 patients) of the phase I trial of ivuxolimab. Intravenous ivuxolimab was administered to patients every 2 weeks at six dose levels: 0.01, 0.1, 0.3, 1.5, 3 and 10 mg/kg. Patients were allowed to have had prior anti-PD-1, anti-PD-L1 or anti-CTLA-4 therapy, and 30% to 40% of the dose-escalation patients had previously received checkpoint inhibitors. Of the approximately 53 patients in dose escalation, about 20 had hepatocellular carcinoma, some 15 had melanoma, 9 had renal cell carcinoma and 9 had head and neck cancer. The purpose of peripheral TCRbeta sequencing was to test whether ivuxolimab changed TCR sequence diversity and led to clonal T-cell expansion. The dose-escalation cohort was 80% to 90% male with a mean age of about 65 years, ranging from roughly 23 to 90. Points the paper makes about the study in general: Which antigens the clonally expanded peripheral T cells were specific for was not determined. Low levels of normalized T-cell clonal expansion were also seen in some patients who did not respond. In the 0.1-3.0 mg/kg groups, partial responders had among the lowest normalized peripheral clonal expansion, particularly in CD8+ T cells. Clonal expansion of both CD4+ and CD8+ blood T cells was observed from baseline to week 6 at doses 0.1 to 3.0 mg/kg. After ivuxolimab, expanded clones were on average more numerous among CD8+ T cells than among CD4+ T cells.

Genomic DNA was isolated from the sorted cells so that the TCRbeta CDR3 region could be sequenced. The immunoSEQ Assay was used for sequencing of TCRbeta CDR3 regions. TCRdb carries this immuneACCESS record with in-frame sequences only. Its versions omit some clonotypes, under half of them owing to an unresolved V gene in the studies checked, with the rest unexplained. This sample holds about 69,000 clones; around 90% were observed only once. Clones ranked in the top ten supply less than 15% of the sample. Measured from the cysteine to the phenylalanine, the CDR3 is 17 residues long. The only DNA kept is the CDR3, 51 bases in frame from the first base. The germline V and J ends show losses of 5 bases and 0 bases respectively, and no gene match explains 12 bases of the junction. The CDR1 and CDR2 encoded by the germline V gene (reference sequence) are LNHDA and SQIVND. The trial excluded patients who had a history of autoimmune disease or were on systemic immunosuppression. Peripheral blood for TCR sequencing was drawn from every dose cohort at baseline, at cycle 4 day 1 and at cycle 7 day 1. The samples were drawn from a first-in-human, open-label, multicenter phase I dose-escalation trial of ivuxolimab. Adults with locally advanced or metastatic melanoma, renal cell carcinoma, hepatocellular carcinoma or head and neck squamous cell carcinoma were enrolled in the trial. CD4+ and CD8+ T cells were sorted separately from peripheral blood before TCR sequencing.

About this clone itself: It has no known antigen specificity. No base-level quality is on record; no much larger clone is a single base apart.

This material consisted of CD4+ or CD8+ T cells sorted from blood, taken in a trial of the OX40 agonist ivuxolimab. The chain joins TRBV19 to TRBJ1-1; 7 of the junction bases match TRBD1. This clonotype was sampled from an adult with an advanced solid tumor such as melanoma, head and neck, liver or kidney cancer. The CDR3: CASSDEIRGQMNTEAFF. The sequenced DNA is TGTGCCAGTAGTGATGAAATCAGGGGACAGATGAACACTGAAGCTTTCTTT.